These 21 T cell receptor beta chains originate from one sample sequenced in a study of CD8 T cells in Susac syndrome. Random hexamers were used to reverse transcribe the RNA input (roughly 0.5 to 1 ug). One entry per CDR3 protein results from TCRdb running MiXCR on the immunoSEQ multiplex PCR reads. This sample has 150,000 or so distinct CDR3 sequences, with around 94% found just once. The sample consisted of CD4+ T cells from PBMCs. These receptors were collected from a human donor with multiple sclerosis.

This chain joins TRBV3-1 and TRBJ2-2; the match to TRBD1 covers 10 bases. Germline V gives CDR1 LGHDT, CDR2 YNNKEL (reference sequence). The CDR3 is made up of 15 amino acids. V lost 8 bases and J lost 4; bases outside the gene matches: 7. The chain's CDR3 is CASLRTGGTTGELFF. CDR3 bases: TGTGCCAGCCTCAGGACAGGGGGGACCACCGGGGAGCTGTTTTTT.

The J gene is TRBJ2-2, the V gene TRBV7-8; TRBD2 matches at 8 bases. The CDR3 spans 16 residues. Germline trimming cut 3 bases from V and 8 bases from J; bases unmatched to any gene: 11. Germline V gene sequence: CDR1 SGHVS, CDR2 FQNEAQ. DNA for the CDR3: TGTGCCAGCAGCTTGTCTCATGGGACTAGTCTTGGGGAGCTGTTTTTT. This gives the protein CASSLSHGTSLGELFF. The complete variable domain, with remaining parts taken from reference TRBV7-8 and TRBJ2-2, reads GAGVSQSPRYKVAKRGQDVALRCDPISGHVSLFWYQQALGQGPEFLTYFQNEAQLDKSGLPSDRFFAERPEGSVSTLKIQRTQQEDSAVYLCASSLSHGTSLGELFFGEGSRLTVL.

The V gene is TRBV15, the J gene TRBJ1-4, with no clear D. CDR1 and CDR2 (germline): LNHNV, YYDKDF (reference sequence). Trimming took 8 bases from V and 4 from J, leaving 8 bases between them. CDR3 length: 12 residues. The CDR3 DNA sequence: TGTGCCACCGGACGAAATAATGAAAAACTGTTTTTT. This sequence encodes CATGRNNEKLFF.

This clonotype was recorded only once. CDR3 DNA sequence: TGTGCCAGCAGCACCCAGGGGGGTTTAGGCTACACCTTC. Amino acid sequence: CASSTQGGLGYTF. The chain has TRBV12-3 or TRBV12-4 and TRBJ1-2; 7 bases are a match to TRBD1. Unmatched junction bases numbered 9, after V lost 6 bases and J lost 8 bases. The CDR3 has 13 amino acids.

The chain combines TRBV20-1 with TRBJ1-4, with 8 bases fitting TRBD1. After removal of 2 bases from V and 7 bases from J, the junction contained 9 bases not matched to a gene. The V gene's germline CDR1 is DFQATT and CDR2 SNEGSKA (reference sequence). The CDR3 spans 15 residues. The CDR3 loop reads CSARPSDRGTEKLFF. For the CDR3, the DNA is TGCAGTGCTAGACCTTCTGACAGGGGTACTGAAAAACTGTTTTTT.

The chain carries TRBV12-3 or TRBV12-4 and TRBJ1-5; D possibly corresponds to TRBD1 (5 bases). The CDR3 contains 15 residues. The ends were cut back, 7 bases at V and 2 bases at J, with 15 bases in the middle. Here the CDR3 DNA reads TGTGCCAGCACCTCGGTCGGGGCGGGCAATCAGCCCCAGCATTTT. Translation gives CASTSVGAGNQPQHF.

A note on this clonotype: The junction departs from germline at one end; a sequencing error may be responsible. The DNA of the CDR3 is TGCAGCGTTCATAAGGGGGCAGAGAGCCAGTACTTC. Translation: CSVHKGAESQYF. V is TRBV29-1 and J is TRBJ2-5; TRBD1 matches 7 bases. Per the germline V gene, CDR1 is SQVTM and CDR2 is ANQGSEA. The CDR3 contains 12 residues.

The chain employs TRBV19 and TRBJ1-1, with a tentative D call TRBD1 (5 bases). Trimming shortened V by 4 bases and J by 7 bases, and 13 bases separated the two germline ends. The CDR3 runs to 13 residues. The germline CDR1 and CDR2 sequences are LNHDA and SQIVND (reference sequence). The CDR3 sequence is CASSRAREGEAFF. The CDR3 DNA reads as TGTGCCAGTAGTAGGGCCAGGGAAGGTGAAGCTTTCTTT.

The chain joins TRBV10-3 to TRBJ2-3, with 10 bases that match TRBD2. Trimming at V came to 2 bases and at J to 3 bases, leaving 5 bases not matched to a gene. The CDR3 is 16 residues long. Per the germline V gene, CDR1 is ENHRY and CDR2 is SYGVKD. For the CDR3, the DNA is TGTGCCATCAGTGAGATGTCTAGCGGGAGAACAGATACGCAGTATTTT. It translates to CAISEMSSGRTDTQYF.

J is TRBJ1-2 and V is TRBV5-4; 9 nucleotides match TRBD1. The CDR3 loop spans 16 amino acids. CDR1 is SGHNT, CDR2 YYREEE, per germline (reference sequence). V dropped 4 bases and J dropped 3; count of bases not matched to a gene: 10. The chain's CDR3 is CASSPSWDRAHYGYTF. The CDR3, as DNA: TGTGCCAGCAGCCCATCCTGGGACAGGGCCCACTATGGCTACACCTTC.

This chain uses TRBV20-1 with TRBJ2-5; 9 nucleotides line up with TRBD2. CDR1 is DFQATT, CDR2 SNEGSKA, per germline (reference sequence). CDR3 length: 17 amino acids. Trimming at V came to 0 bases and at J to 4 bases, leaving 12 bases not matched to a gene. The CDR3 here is CSARDPGMREGPETQYF. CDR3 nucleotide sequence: TGCAGTGCTAGAGATCCGGGGATGCGGGAGGGCCCAGAGACCCAGTACTTC.

The CDR3 DNA sequence: TGTGCCAGCAGCCCCGGACAGGGTGACATGACCCAGTACTTC. The encoded protein is CASSPGQGDMTQYF. V is TRBV6-6 and J is TRBJ2-5; the match to TRBD1 covers 8 bases. The CDR3 is made up of 14 amino acids. In germline, CDR1 is MNHNY, CDR2 SVGAGI (reference sequence). The J segment lost 7 bases and the V segment lost 6 bases, leaving 10 bases of the junction unmatched.

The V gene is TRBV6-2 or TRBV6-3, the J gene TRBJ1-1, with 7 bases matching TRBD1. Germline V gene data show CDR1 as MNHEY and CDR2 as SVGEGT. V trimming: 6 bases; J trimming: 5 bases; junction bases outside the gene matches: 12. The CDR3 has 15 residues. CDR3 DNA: TGTGCCAGCAGCCCCTCCTTAAGGGGGCGGACTGAAGCTTTCTTT. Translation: CASSPSLRGRTEAFF.

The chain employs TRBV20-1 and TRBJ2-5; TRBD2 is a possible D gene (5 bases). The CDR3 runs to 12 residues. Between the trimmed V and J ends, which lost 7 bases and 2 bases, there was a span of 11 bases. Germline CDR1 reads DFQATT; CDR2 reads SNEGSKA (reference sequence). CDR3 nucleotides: TGCAGTGTTTTGACGGGACAAGAGACCCAGTACTTC. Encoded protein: CSVLTGQETQYF.

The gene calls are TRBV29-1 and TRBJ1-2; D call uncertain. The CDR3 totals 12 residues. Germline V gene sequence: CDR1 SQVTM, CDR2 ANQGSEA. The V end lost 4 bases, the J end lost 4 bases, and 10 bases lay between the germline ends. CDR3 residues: CSVVSVLYGYTF. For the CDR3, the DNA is TGCAGCGTTGTCTCCGTACTCTATGGCTACACCTTC.

This CDR3 is CSTTSGRRYEQYF. CDR3 bases: TGCAGTACAACTAGCGGGAGACGGTACGAGCAGTACTTC. This rearrangement joins TRBV20-1 to TRBJ2-7; 11 bases are shared with TRBD2. Germline-derived CDR1 and CDR2 are DFQATT and SNEGSKA (reference sequence). The length of the CDR3 is 13 residues. V shed 8 bases and J 4 bases; nucleotides not matched to a gene: 7.

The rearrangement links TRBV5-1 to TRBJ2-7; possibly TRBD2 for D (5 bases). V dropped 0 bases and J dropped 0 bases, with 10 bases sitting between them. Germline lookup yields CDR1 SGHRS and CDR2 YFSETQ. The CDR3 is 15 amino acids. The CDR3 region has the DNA TGCGCCAGCAGCTTGGTGGAGGACCGCTCCTACGAGCAGTACTTC. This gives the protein CASSLVEDRSYEQYF.

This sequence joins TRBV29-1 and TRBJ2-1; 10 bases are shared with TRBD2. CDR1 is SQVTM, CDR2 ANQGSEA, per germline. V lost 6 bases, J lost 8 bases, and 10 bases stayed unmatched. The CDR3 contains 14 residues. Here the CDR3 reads CSVALGLAGDEQFF. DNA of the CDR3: TGCAGCGTCGCTTTGGGGCTAGCGGGAGATGAGCAGTTCTTC.

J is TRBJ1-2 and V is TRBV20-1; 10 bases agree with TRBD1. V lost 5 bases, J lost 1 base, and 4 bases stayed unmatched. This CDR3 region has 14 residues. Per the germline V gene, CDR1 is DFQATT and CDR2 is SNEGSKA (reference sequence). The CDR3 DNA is TGCAGTGCTGACAGGGGGCAGATTAACTATGGCTACACCTTC. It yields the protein CSADRGQINYGYTF.

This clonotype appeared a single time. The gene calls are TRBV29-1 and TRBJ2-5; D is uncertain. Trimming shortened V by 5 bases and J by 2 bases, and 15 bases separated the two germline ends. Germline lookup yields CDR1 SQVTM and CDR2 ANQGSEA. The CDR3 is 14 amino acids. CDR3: CSVSIQPFQETQYF. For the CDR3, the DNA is TGCAGCGTTTCCATCCAACCCTTTCAAGAGACCCAGTACTTC.

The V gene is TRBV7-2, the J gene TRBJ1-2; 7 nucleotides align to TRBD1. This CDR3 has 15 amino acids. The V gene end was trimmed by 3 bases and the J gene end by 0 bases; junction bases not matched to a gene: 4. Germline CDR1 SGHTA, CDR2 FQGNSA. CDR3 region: CASSLQGGANYGYTF. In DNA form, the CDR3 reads TGTGCCAGCAGCTTGCAGGGGGGGGCTAACTATGGCTACACCTTC.